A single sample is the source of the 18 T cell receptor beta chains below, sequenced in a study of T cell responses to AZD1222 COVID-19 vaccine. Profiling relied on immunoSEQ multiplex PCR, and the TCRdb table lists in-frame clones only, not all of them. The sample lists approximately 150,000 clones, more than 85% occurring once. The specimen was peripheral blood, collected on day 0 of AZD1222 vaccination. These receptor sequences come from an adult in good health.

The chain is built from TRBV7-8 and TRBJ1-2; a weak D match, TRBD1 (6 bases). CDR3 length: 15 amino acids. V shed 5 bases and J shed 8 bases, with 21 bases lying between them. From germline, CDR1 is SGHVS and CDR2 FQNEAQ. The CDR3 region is CASSLPGAGTGGYTF. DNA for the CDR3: TGTGCCAGCAGCCTCCCGGGGGCCGGGACGGGAGGCTACACCTTC.

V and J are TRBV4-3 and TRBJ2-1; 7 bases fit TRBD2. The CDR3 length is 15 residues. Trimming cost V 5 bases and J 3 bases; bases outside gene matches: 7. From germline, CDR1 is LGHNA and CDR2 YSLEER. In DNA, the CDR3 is TGCGCCAGCAGCTCGAGGGAGGGCCGCTACAATGAGCAGTTCTTC. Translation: CASSSREGRYNEQFF.

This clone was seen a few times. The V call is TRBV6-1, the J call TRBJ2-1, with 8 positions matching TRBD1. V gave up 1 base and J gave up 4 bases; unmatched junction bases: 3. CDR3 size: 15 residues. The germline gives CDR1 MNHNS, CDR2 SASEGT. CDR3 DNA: TGTGCCAGCAGTGAAGGGGGACAGGTTTACAATGAGCAGTTCTTC. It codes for CASSEGGQVYNEQFF.

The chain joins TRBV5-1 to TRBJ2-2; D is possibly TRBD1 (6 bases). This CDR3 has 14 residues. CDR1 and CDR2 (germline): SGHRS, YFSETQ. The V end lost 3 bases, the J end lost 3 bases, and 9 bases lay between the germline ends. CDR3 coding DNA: TGCGCCAGCAGCTGGACAGTTCACACCGGGGAGCTGTTTTTT. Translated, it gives CASSWTVHTGELFF.

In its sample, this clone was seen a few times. The CDR3 reads CAIKGLEEQYF. The DNA for the CDR3 is TGTGCCATCAAGGGACTTGAGGAGCAGTACTTC. The J gene is TRBJ2-7, the V gene TRBV10-3; a possible D gene is TRBD2 (6 bases). This CDR3 region has 11 residues. Germline assignment: CDR1 ENHRY and CDR2 SYGVKD. The ends were cut back, 7 bases at V and 7 bases at J, with 11 bases in the middle.

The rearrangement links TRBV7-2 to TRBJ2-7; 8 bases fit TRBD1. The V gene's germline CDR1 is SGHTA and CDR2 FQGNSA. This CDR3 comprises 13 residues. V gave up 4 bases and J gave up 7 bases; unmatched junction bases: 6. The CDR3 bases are TGTGCCAGCAGCTCAACAGGGGGTCGGGAGCAGTACTTC. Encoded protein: CASSSTGGREQYF. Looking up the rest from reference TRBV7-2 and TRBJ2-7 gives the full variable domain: GAGVSQSPSNKVTEKGKDVELRCDPISGHTALYWYRQSLGQGLEFLIYFQGNSAPDKSGLPSDRFSAERTGGSVSTLTIQRTQQEDSAVYLCASSSTGGREQYFGPGTRLTVT.

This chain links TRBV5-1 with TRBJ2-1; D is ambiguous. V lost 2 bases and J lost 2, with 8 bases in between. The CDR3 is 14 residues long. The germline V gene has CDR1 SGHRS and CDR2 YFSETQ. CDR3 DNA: TGCGCCAGCAGCTTCTGGGCCACCTACAATGAGCAGTTCTTC. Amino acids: CASSFWATYNEQFF. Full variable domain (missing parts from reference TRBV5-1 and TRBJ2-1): KAGVTQTPRYLIKTRGQQVTLSCSPISGHRSVSWYQQTPGQGLQFLFEYFSETQRNKGNFPGRFSGRQFSNSRSEMNVSTLELGDSALYLCASSFWATYNEQFFGPGTRLTVL.

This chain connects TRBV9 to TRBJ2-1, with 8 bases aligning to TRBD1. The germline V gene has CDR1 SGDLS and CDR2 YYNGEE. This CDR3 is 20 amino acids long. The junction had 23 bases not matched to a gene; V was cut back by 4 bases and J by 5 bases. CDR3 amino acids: CASSRGTGSPTGARHNEQFF. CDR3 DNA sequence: TGTGCCAGCAGCAGAGGGACAGGAAGTCCCACGGGAGCTCGCCACAATGAGCAGTTCTTC.

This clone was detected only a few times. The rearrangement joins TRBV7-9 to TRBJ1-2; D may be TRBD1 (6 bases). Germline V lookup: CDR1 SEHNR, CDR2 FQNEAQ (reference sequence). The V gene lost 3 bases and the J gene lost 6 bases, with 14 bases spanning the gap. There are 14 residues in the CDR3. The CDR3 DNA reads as TGTGCCAGCAGCTTTGGCAGGGGACTCAATGGCTACACCTTC. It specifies CASSFGRGLNGYTF.

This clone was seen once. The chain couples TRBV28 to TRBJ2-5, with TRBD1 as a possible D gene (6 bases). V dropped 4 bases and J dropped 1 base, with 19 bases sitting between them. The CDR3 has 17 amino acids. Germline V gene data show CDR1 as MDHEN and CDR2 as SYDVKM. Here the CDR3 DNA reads TGTGCCAGCAGTTCAACCCGCCCAAGGGGGACCCAAGAGACCCAGTACTTC. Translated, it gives CASSSTRPRGTQETQYF.

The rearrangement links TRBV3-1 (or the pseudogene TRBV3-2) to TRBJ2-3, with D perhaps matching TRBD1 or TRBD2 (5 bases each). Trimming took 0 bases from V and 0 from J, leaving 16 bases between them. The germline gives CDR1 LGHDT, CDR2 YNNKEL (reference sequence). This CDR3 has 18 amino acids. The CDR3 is CASSQEGLRGPSTDTQYF. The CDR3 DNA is TGTGCCAGCAGCCAAGAAGGTTTGAGGGGTCCTAGCACAGATACGCAGTATTTT.

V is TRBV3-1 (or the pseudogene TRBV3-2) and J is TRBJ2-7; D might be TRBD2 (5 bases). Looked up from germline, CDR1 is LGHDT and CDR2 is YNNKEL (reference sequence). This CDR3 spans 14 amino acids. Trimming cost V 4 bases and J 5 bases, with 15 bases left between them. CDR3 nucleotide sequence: TGTGCCAGCAGCCTGGGGTCGCGGGCCCACGAGCAGTACTTC. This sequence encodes CASSLGSRAHEQYF.

The CDR3 loop reads CASSPGHWGYNEQFF. As DNA, the CDR3 is TGTGCCAGCAGCCCGGGACACTGGGGCTACAATGAGCAGTTCTTC. J is TRBJ2-1 and V is TRBV7-2, with a possible D match to TRBD1 (6 bases). V shed 5 bases and J shed 3 bases, with 14 bases lying between them. Germline V gene data show CDR1 as SGHTA and CDR2 as FQGNSA. CDR3 length: 15 residues.

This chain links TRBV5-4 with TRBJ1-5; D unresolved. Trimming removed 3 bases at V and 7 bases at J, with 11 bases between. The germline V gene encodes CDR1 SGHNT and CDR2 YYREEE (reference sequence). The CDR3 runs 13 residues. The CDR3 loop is CASSSDGAQPQHF. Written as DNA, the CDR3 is TGTGCCAGCAGCTCTGACGGAGCCCAGCCCCAGCATTTT.

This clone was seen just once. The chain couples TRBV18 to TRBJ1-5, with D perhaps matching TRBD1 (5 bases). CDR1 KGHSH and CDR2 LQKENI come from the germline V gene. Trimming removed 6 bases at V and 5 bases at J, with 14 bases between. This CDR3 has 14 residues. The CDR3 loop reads CASSPGTAYQPQHF. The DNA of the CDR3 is TGTGCCAGCTCCCCCGGGACGGCTTATCAGCCCCAGCATTTT.

CDR3 in amino acids: CASSDPHRGPGNTIYF. DNA for the CDR3: TGTGCCAGCAGTGATCCCCACAGGGGGCCTGGAAACACCATATATTTT. V and J are TRBV25-1 and TRBJ1-3, with 9 bases that match TRBD1. Trimming at V came to 3 bases and at J to 2 bases, leaving 5 bases not matched to a gene. Germline V gene lookup returns CDR1 MGHDK and CDR2 SYGVNS. The CDR3 is 16 amino acids.

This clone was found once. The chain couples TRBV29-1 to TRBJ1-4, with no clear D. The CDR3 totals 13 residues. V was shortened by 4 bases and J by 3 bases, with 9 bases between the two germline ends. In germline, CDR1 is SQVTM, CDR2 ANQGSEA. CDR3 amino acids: CSVVRAPNEKLFF. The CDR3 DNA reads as TGCAGCGTTGTACGGGCCCCTAATGAAAAACTGTTTTTT.

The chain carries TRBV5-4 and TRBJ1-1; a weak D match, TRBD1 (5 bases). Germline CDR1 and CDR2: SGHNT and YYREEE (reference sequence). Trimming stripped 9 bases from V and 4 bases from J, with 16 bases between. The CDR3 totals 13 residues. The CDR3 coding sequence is TGTGCCACGGGGTTTGGAGGGGCCACTGAAGCTTTCTTT. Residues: CATGFGGATEAFF.